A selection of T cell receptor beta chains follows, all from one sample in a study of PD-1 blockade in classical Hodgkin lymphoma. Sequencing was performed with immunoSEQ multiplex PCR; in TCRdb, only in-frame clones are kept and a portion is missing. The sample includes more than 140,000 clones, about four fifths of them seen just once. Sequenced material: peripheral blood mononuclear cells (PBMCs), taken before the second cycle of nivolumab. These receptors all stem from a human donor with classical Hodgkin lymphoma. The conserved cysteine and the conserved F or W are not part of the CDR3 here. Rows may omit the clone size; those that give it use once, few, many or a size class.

CDR3 protein: ASSLGGGFYNSPLH
J gene: TRBJ1-6
clone size: once
V gene: TRBV5-1

CDR3 protein: ASSSLSADTQY
J gene: TRBJ2-3
clone size: once
V gene: TRBV5-1

CDR3 protein: ASWGGNQPQH
J gene: TRBJ1-5
clone size: -
V gene: TRBV28

CDR3 protein: ASSQDWAGDLGYEQY
J gene: TRBJ2-7
clone size: -
V gene: TRBV4-2

CDR3 protein: ATSRDRDRPYEQY
J gene: TRBJ2-7
clone size: few
V gene: TRBV15

CDR3 protein: ASNVAGGNEQY
J gene: TRBJ2-7
clone size: -
V gene: TRBV19

CDR3 protein: SVGGQESYEQY
J gene: TRBJ2-7
clone size: -
V gene: TRBV29-1

CDR3 protein: ASSLGGGSGNTIY
J gene: TRBJ1-3
clone size: -
V gene: TRBV7-9

CDR3 protein: ASSVDRGPYGETQY
J gene: TRBJ2-5
clone size: once
V gene: TRBV19

CDR3 protein: ASSFVVTETQY
J gene: TRBJ2-5
clone size: -
V gene: TRBV7-6

CDR3 protein: ATEQGSFPRSNEQF
J gene: TRBJ2-1
clone size: few
V gene: TRBV19

CDR3 protein: ASSLSGLWGGDMNTEAF
J gene: TRBJ1-1
clone size: -
V gene: TRBV27

CDR3 protein: ASSPRLGESSYEQY
J gene: TRBJ2-7
clone size: -
V gene: TRBV7-8

CDR3 protein: ASRAYEQY
J gene: TRBJ2-7
clone size: -
V gene: TRBV2

CDR3 protein: ASSGWNWDTQY
J gene: TRBJ2-3
clone size: -
V gene: TRBV5-4

CDR3 protein: ASSYPGGMDQY
J gene: TRBJ2-7
clone size: -
V gene: TRBV6-5

CDR3 protein: ASSPNQGRETQY
J gene: TRBJ2-5
clone size: few
V gene: TRBV7-9

CDR3 protein: ASSPRDAGGNTEAF
J gene: TRBJ1-1
clone size: once
V gene: TRBV18

CDR3 protein: ASSHTRVGLGRCGYGYT
J gene: TRBJ1-2
clone size: -
V gene: TRBV12-1

CDR3 protein: ASTLREEGYT
J gene: TRBJ1-2
clone size: -
V gene: TRBV6-1

CDR3 protein: ASSMKDYATNEKLF
J gene: TRBJ1-4
clone size: -
V gene: TRBV19

CDR3 protein: ATAGSAKNIQY
J gene: TRBJ2-4
clone size: few
V gene: TRBV6-6

CDR3 protein: ASSLATGVVYNEQF
J gene: TRBJ2-1
clone size: -
V gene: TRBV5-4

CDR3 protein: ASSLGIGTNSNQPQH
J gene: TRBJ1-5
clone size: -
V gene: TRBV5-1

CDR3 protein: ASSPGSRDRDGEAF
J gene: TRBJ1-1
clone size: -
V gene: TRBV7-9

CDR3 protein: ASSLALRGGFDTGELF
J gene: TRBJ2-2
clone size: -
V gene: TRBV5-1

CDR3 protein: AIMGQSEGRQY
J gene: TRBJ2-3
clone size: -
V gene: TRBV10-3

CDR3 protein: ASSLVGQLSYEQY
J gene: TRBJ2-7
clone size: -
V gene: TRBV28

CDR3 protein: ASSPGQHTEAF
J gene: TRBJ1-1
clone size: -
V gene: TRBV2

CDR3 protein: ASSLVGTQSGDTQY
J gene: TRBJ2-3
clone size: -
V gene: TRBV5-1

CDR3 protein: ASSGLAGGPDTQY
J gene: TRBJ2-3
clone size: -
V gene: TRBV6-1

CDR3 protein: ASSYSTFRQIGQPQH
J gene: TRBJ1-5
clone size: -
V gene: TRBV6-7

CDR3 protein: ASSMEDRANYGYT
J gene: TRBJ1-2
clone size: -
V gene: TRBV19

CDR3 protein: ASSYSVYGGT
J gene: TRBJ1-2
clone size: -
V gene: TRBV6-6

CDR3 protein: ASERVTGELF
J gene: TRBJ2-2
clone size: few
V gene: TRBV18

CDR3 protein: ASRTTGGSHRDYGYT
J gene: TRBJ1-2
clone size: -
V gene: TRBV28

CDR3 protein: ASSWVAGTADTQY
J gene: TRBJ2-3
clone size: -
V gene: TRBV2

CDR3 protein: ASSFFEGSHNEQF
J gene: TRBJ2-1
clone size: -
V gene: TRBV5-1

CDR3 protein: ASSESGGRSQPQH
J gene: TRBJ1-5
clone size: -
V gene: TRBV10-2

CDR3 protein: AWSVPGGGYSYEQY
J gene: TRBJ2-7
clone size: -
V gene: TRBV30

CDR3 protein: ASSYSPGPGNTIY
J gene: TRBJ1-3
clone size: -
V gene: TRBV6-5

CDR3 protein: ASRRGGTDNYGYT
J gene: TRBJ1-2
clone size: -
V gene: TRBV19